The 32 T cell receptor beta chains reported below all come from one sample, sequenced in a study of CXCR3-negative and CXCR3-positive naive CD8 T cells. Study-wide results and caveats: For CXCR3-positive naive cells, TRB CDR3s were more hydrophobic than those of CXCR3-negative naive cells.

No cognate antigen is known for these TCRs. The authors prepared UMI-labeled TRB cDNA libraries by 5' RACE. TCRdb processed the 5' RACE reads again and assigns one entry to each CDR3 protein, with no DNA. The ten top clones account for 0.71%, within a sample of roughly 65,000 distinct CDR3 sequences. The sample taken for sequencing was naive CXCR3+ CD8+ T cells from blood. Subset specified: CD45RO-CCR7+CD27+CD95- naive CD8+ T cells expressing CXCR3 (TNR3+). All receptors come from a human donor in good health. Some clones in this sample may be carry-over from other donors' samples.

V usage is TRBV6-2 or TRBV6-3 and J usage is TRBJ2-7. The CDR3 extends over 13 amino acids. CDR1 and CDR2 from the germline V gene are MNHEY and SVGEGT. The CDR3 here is CASSSRPSYEQYF.

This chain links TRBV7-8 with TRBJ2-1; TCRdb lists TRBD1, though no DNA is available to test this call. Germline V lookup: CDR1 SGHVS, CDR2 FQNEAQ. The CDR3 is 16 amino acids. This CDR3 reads CASSPHRAGDHMEQFF.

CDR3: CASSVTAGNYEQYF. The chain uses TRBV9 and TRBJ2-7; TCRdb's D call of TRBD1 is untestable without DNA. Looked up from germline, CDR1 is SGDLS and CDR2 is YYNGEE. This CDR3 has 14 amino acids.

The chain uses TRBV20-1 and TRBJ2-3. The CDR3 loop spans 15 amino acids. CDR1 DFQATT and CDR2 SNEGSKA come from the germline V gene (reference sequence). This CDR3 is CSARLAWESTDTQYF.

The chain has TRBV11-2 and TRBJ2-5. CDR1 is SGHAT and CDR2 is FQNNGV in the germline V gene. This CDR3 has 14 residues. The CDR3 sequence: CASSVSRVQETQYF.

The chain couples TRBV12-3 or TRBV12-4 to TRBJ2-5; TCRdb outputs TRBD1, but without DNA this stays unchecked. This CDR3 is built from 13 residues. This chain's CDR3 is CASSVSGGETQYF.

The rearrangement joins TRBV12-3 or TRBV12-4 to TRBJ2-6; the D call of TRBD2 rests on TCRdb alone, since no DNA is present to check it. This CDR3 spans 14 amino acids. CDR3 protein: CASSWPVGANVLTF.

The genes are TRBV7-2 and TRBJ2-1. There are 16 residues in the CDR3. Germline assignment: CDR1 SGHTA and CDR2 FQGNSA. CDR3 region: CASSSLHGSPYNEQFF.

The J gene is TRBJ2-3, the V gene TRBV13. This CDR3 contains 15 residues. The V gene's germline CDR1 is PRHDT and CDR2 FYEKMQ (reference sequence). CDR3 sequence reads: CASSLAGASTDTQYF.

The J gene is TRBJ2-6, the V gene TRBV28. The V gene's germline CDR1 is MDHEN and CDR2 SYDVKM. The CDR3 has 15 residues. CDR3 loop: CASSLLFAGANVLTF.

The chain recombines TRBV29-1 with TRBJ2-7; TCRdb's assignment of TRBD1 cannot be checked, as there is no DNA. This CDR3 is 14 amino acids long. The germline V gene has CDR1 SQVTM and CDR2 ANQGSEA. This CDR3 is CSVEGQGISYEQYF.

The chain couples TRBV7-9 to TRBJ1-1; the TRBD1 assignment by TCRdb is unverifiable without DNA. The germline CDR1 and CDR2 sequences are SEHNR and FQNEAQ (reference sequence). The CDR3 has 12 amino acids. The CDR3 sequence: CASSLTGGEAFF.

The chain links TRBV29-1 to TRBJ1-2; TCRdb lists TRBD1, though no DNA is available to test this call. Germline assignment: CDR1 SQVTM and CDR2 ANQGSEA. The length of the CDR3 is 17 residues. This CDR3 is CSVEDPGRDRGRYGYTF.

CDR3 amino acids: CASSAGTSGNTGELFF. The chain is built from TRBV9 and TRBJ2-2; the TCRdb D gene call, TRBD2, has no DNA to confirm it. This CDR3 is built from 16 residues. Looked up from germline, CDR1 is SGDLS and CDR2 is YYNGEE.

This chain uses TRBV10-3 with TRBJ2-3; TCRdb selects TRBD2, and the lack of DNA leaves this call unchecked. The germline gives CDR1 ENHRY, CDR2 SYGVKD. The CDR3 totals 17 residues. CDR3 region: CAIEASPSAGSTDTQYF.

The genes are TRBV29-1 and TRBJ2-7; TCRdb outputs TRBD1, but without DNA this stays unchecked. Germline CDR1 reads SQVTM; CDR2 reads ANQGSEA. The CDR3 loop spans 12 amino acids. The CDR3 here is CSVTAGGVEQYF.

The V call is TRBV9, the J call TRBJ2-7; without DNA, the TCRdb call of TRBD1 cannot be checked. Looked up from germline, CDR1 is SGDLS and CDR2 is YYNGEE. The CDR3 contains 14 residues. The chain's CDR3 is CASSVWDRDYEQYF.

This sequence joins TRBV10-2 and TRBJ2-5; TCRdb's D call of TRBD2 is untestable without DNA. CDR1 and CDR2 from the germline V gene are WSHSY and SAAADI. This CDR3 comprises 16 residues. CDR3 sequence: CASRRSTSGGEETQYF.

The CDR3 here is CASSLDRVGAFF. The gene calls are TRBV6-2 or TRBV6-3 and TRBJ1-1; TCRdb's D gene call, TRBD1, goes unchecked for lack of DNA. Germline V gene sequence: CDR1 MNHEY, CDR2 SVGEGT. The CDR3 is 12 amino acids.

CDR3: CASSEDYSNNEQFF. This chain connects TRBV3-1 to TRBJ2-1; the TCRdb call, TRBD2, lacks DNA for checking. Per the germline V gene, CDR1 is LGHDT and CDR2 is YNNKEL (reference sequence). This CDR3 comprises 14 residues.

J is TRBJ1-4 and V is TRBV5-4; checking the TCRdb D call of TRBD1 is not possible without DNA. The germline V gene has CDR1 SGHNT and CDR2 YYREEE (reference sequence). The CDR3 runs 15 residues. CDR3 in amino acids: CASSDPGQGEEKLFF.

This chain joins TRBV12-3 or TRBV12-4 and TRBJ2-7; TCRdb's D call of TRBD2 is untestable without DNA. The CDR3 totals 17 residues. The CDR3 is CASRDGLAGDSSYEQYF.

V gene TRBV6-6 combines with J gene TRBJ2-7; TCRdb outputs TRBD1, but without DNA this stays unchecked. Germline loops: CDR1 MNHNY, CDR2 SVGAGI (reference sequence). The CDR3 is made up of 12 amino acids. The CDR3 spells CASTKGQYEQYF.

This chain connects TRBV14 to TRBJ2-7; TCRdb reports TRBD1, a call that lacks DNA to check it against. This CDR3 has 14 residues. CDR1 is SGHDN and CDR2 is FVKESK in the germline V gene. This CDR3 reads CASSQDWDLYEQYF.

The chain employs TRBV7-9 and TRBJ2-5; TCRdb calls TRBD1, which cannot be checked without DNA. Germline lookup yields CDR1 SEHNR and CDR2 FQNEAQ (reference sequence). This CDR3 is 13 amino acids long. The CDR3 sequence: CASSFGGRETQYF.

The chain's CDR3 is CASRIQEGREKLFF. The V and J genes are TRBV6-6 and TRBJ1-4. The germline CDR1 and CDR2 sequences are MNHNY and SVGAGI (reference sequence). The CDR3 has 14 amino acids.

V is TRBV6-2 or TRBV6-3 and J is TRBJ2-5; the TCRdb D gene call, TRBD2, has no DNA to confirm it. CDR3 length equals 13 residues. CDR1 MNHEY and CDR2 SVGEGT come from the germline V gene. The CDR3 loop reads CASRGRYQETQYF.

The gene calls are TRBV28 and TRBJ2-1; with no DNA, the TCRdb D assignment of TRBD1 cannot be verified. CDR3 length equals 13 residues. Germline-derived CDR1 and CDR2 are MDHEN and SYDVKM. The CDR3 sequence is CASSFRGRDEQFF.

The CDR3 protein is CASSLRGTGFCEQYF. The chain combines TRBV28 with TRBJ2-7; checking the TCRdb D call of TRBD1 is not possible without DNA. The CDR3 spans 15 residues. Germline V lookup: CDR1 MDHEN, CDR2 SYDVKM.

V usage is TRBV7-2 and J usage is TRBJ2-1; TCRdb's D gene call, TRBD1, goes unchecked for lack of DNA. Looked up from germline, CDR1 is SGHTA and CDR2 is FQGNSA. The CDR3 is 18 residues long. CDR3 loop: CASSGTGGVKSSYNEQFF.

CDR3 loop: CSVPGRGYYEQYF. The V call is TRBV20-1, the J call TRBJ2-7; with no DNA, the TCRdb D assignment of TRBD2 cannot be verified. Germline CDR1 and CDR2: DFQATT and SNEGSKA (reference sequence). This CDR3 region has 13 residues.

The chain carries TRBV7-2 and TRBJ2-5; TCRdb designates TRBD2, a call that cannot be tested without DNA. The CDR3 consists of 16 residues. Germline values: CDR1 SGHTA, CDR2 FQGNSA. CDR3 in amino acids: CASSFSVAGTSQTQYF.